This TCR beta chain originates from a study of T cell repertoires in cytomegalovirus infection (dated by TCRdb to between 2018 and 2021). The study in broad terms: Alongside well-studied HLA-B-restricted epitopes, the peptide stimulations were aimed at recently identified HLA-C-restricted CMV epitopes, whose presentation resists viral immunomodulation. Donor HLA type was relevant to the analysis, as public TCR beta signatures indicated carriage of CMV infection together with the matching HLA type. Overall study results and their limits: The ex vivo response was dominated by HLA-C-restricted CMV-specific TCR beta clonotypes, and the single most frequent clonotype in two of eight donors was supplied by these HLA-C-restricted clonotypes. In both this cohort and an independent approximately 350-donor cohort, the cumulative frequency of public TCR beta family members distinguished carriers of CMV infection plus the relevant HLA type.

Trimming takes 3 bases off V and 2 bases off J; junction bases not matched to a gene: 3. The germline V gene encodes CDR1 SGHTA and CDR2 FQGNSA. The CDR3 sequence holds 14 residues, the cysteine and phenylalanine included. Just CDR3 DNA is preserved here, 42 bases in frame from base 1. The sequencing machine was an Illumina HiSeq 1500. Through fastp at Q25 and MiXCR, TCRdb rebuilt clones from the public reads, retaining in-frame beta chains. Duplicate CDR3 protein sequences are folded into a single record with the most common DNA and genes. For this sample the table gives about 130,000 distinct CDR3 sequences, of which about 31% were detected only once. The biggest ten clones account for 45% to 65% of the sample. The treatment or condition label of this sample denotes: in vitro stimulation with specific CMV peptide epitopes to enrich CMV-specific T cells. This clonotype was counted many times. Its antigen has not been determined. Within one base of it there is no much larger clone, and no base qualities were kept.

The V gene is TRBV7-2 and the J gene is TRBJ1-2, with 7 bases matching TRBD1. Here the sequenced sample was CD8+ T cells from cultured PBMCs, taken from culture after CMV antigen stimulation. The TCR was taken from a human donor in good health (CMV status not recorded). Some clones in this sample may be carry-over from other donors' samples. The DNA reads TGTGCCAGCAGCTTGGGACAGTTAAACTATGGCTACACCTTC. It specifies CASSLGQLNYGYTF.